The clone carrying this T cell receptor (beta chain) was detected ten times or more. TCRdb re-called the PCR reads through MiXCR, storing one row per CDR3 protein. This sample has 45,000 to 55,000 distinct CDR3 sequences, with just over 35% found just once. The sample originates from a study of molecular identifiers for immune sequencing clone quantification. V lost 3 bases and J lost 3; bases outside the gene matches: 9. The CDR3 runs to 16 residues. The TCR sequence derives from a human donor in good health. Some libraries in this study had Jurkat cell RNA spiked in. The gene calls are TRBV12-3 or TRBV12-4 and TRBJ2-3; 7 bases map to TRBD2. Specimen: naive CD8+ T cells from blood, with Jurkat cell RNA spiked in. The subset was: FACS-sorted CD8+CD4-CCR7+CD45RA+ naive T cells. The CDR3 spells CASSFPSGEVTDTQYF. The CDR3 nucleotides read TGTGCCAGCAGTTTCCCTAGCGGAGAGGTAACAGATACGCAGTATTTT.